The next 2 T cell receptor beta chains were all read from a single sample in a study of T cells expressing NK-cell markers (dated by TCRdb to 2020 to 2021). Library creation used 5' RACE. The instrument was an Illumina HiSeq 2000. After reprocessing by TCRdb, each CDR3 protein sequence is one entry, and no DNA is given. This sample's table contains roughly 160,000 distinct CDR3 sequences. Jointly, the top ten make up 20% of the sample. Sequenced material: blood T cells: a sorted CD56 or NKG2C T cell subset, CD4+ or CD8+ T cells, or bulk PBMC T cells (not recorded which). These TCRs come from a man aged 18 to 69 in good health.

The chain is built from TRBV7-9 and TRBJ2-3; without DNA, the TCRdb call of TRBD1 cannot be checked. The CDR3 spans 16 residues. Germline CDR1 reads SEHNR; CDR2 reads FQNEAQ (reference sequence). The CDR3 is CASSSLEQGALDTQYF.

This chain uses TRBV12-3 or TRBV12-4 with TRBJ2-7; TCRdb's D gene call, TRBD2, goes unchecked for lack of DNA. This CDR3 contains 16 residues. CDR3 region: CASSPSLAAVSYEQYF.